A selection of T cell receptor beta chains follows, all from one sample in a study of OX40 agonist ivuxolimab in advanced cancers. Produced via immunoSEQ multiplex PCR; TCRdb's table is partial and in-frame only. The sample consists of about 98,000 clones, around 92% of them appearing once. Sequences were derived from CD4+ or CD8+ T cells sorted from blood, sampled in a trial of the OX40 agonist ivuxolimab. Receptors were obtained from an adult with an advanced solid tumor such as melanoma, head and neck, liver or kidney cancer. Both conserved end residues are part of each CDR3. Fields, in order: V gene, J gene, D gene, CDR3 DNA, CDR3 protein. The D gene is left open where the match is weak.

v_call: TRBV7-3; j_call: TRBJ2-3; d_call: -; cdr3_nt: TGTGCCAGCAGCGAAGGATACACAGATACGCAGTATTTT; cdr3_aa: CASSEGYTDTQYF
v_call: TRBV19; j_call: TRBJ2-7; d_call: -; cdr3_nt: TGTGCCAGTATCAAGAGGCTCGCAGGACTCTCCTACGAGCAGTACTTC; cdr3_aa: CASIKRLAGLSYEQYF
v_call: TRBV2; j_call: TRBJ1-4; d_call: -; cdr3_nt: TGTGCCAGTGGGAGGGTTAATGAAAAACTGTTTTTT; cdr3_aa: CASGRVNEKLFF
v_call: TRBV19; j_call: TRBJ2-5; d_call: -; cdr3_nt: TGTGCCAGTAGTATTTGGAACCAAGAGACCCAGTACTTC; cdr3_aa: CASSIWNQETQYF
v_call: TRBV10-3; j_call: TRBJ2-1; d_call: -; cdr3_nt: TGTGCCATCAGTGAGTACGGAGGCTATGAGCAGTTCTTC; cdr3_aa: CAISEYGGYEQFF
v_call: TRBV7-3; j_call: TRBJ2-3; d_call: -; cdr3_nt: TGTGCCAGCAGCTTGTTTGGGTTAGATACGCAGTATTTT; cdr3_aa: CASSLFGLDTQYF
v_call: TRBV29-1; j_call: TRBJ1-1; d_call: -; cdr3_nt: TGCAGCGTTGCTCAGGGCGTCACTGAAGCTTTCTTT; cdr3_aa: CSVAQGVTEAFF
v_call: TRBV5-1; j_call: TRBJ2-7; d_call: -; cdr3_nt: TGCGCCAGCAGCTTGGACAGTGGGAGCTCCTACGAGCAGTACTTC; cdr3_aa: CASSLDSGSSYEQYF
v_call: TRBV5-1; j_call: TRBJ2-3; d_call: TRBD2; cdr3_nt: TGCGCCAGCAGCCCGGGACTAGCGGGGGTCACTAGCACAGATACGCAGTATTTT; cdr3_aa: CASSPGLAGVTSTDTQYF
v_call: TRBV9; j_call: TRBJ2-1; d_call: TRBD2; cdr3_nt: TGTGCCAGCAGCCCTCGAAGTCAGGGGACTAGTGGGTATGAGCAGTTCTTC; cdr3_aa: CASSPRSQGTSGYEQFF
v_call: TRBV2; j_call: TRBJ2-1; d_call: TRBD2; cdr3_nt: TGTGCCAGTCTCGAGGCGGGAGGCCACAATGAGCAGTTCTTC; cdr3_aa: CASLEAGGHNEQFF